The T cell receptor (beta chain) under discussion was sequenced for a study of T cells in Graves' hyperthyroidism and ophthalmopathy. Overall study results and limits: Most clonotypes that expanded in the thyroid above 0.001 also showed up in blood.

This clonotype has only a few counts. The antigen remains undetermined. It was RNA transcripts that yielded the amplified TCR beta CDR3 regions. An initial round of RT-PCR targeting the TCR CDR3 relied on the HTBI primer set. TCRdb used MiXCR to reprocess the multiplex PCR reads, holding one entry per CDR3 protein. The sample has about 380,000 distinct CDR3 sequences, 13% seen once. Hyperthyroidism in the patients, aged 18 to 65, was newly diagnosed and under 2 months in duration. Fresh peripheral blood, approximately 9.7 ml, was the source of the PBMCs. Germline V gene data show CDR1 as SGHTA and CDR2 as FQGTGA. After removal of 3 bases from V and 5 bases from J, the junction contained 3 bases not matched to a gene. This CDR3 is built from 13 residues.

This sequence originates from a man aged 30-40 years with Graves' hyperthyroidism that later progressed to Graves' ophthalmopathy. Sequencing input: blood. The chain carries TRBV7-3 and TRBJ2-7; TRBD2 aligns across 8 bases. The CDR3: CASSFSGGDEQYF. The CDR3 DNA reads TGTGCCAGCAGCTTCAGCGGGGGAGACGAGCAGTACTTC.